Described below is a single T cell receptor (beta chain) sequence and its context. Its antigen target is currently unknown. Per-nucleotide qualities are absent, and no much larger clonotype sits a single base away. This entry is derived from a study of tumor-infiltrating lymphocytes in primary liver carcinoma (dated by TCRdb to 2017 to 2019). Study-wide context: Surgical resection was performed in China between 2015 and 2016 on about 5 patients with histopathologically diagnosed primary liver carcinoma. The five patients, three men and two women aged 30 to 69 years, had hepatocellular carcinoma (four) or combined HCC and intrahepatic cholangiocarcinoma (one). Tumors of the five patients were stage T1-T3 N0M0 with maximum diameters of about 4.2 to 10 cm. Roughly 3.65 to 7.13 million productive TCRbeta reads were obtained per sample, and no significant difference in read depth was found between tissue types. The study combined TCRbeta repertoire sequencing, expression microarrays and whole-exome sequencing across five regions of each liver tumor, with adjacent normal tissue and blood. A total of roughly 35 specimens from 5 patients went through TCRbeta repertoire sequencing, namely 25 tumor regions, 5 adjacent noncancerous liver tissues and 5 peripheral blood samples. High reproducibility was observed for the technical replicate repertoires, with mean shared-clone rates roughly 0.92 and correlation coefficients above 0.95. The paper as a whole reports these results and caveats: Because sequencing covered only the TCR beta chain and unpaired alpha chains were not captured, true repertoire diversity is likely underestimated. Pairs of tumor regions showed greater repertoire overlap (mean roughly 35%) than tumor-adjacent pairs (approximately 17%) or tumor-blood pairs (approximately 15%), which is consistent with antigen-driven expansion. Because the samples were bulk and unsorted, CD4+ and CD8+ T cell repertoires could not be compared. With just four to six patients in the study, the authors point out that the findings should be validated in a larger study. A significantly larger repertoire fraction was made up by the top 250 clones in tumors than in blood (p = 0.039).

From a lookup of the germline V gene, CDR1 and CDR2 are ENHRY and SYGVKD. A distance of 8 bases separates the germline ends of V and J, which lose 2 bases and 1 base respectively. The CDR3 numbers 15 residues from cysteine through phenylalanine. The kept DNA is CDR3 alone, 45 bases in frame from the first base. Blood RNA was extracted from unsorted whole blood using TRIzol reagent, and germline DNA was obtained with the DNeasy Blood & Tissue kit. Patients had chronic HBV infection and were treatment-naive at sampling. Approximately 4 milliliters of peripheral blood were collected into K2EDTA tubes before surgery. A constant-region primer and ProtoScript II reverse transcriptase were used to reverse-transcribe TCRbeta-specific cDNA from approximately 500 ng total RNA. TCRbeta libraries were built with three nested multiplex PCR rounds, a slightly modified ARM-PCR procedure. Each of the first two PCR rounds ran for around 11 cycles and used multiplex TRBV1-TRBV30 forward primers together with a Cbeta reverse primer. Sample barcodes and Illumina adapters were attached in a final 25-cycle PCR using Deep VentR polymerase. Before sequencing, amplicons between 200 and 500 bp were purified from gel using a QIAquick gel extraction kit. An Illumina HiSeq 2500 was used to sequence the TCRbeta amplicons with 250-bp paired-end reads. Concerning the study's data processing: Reads were quality-trimmed with Trimmomatic v0.33, and paired reads were merged with FLASH v1.2.11 to recover full CDR3 sequences. V, D and J germline segments were assigned to the rearranged TCRbeta sequences using MiGEC v1.2.1b. Clonotype statistics and Shannon-Wiener diversity indices were computed with VDJtools v1.0.0. Except for diversity analysis, only each sample's 250 most abundant clonotypes were used in subsequent analyses to reduce sampling bias. TCRdb took the public reads, trimmed them with fastp at Q25, ran MiXCR for clone calling and kept in-frame beta chains. Entries that share a CDR3 protein sequence are merged under the most common genes and DNA. TCRdb's processing, not the authors', yielded these V and J calls. The sample profile shows 310,000 or so distinct CDR3 sequences; 50% to 75% of them were found once. Of the sample, 15% to 20% is held by the ten largest clones.

The TCR originated in a young woman with primary liver carcinoma and hepatitis B virus infection. The sequence links TRBV10-3 to TRBJ2-2, with the identity of the D gene unclear. The specimen sequenced was peripheral blood. The sequenced DNA: TGTGCCATCAGTGAGGGGATATTGAACACCGGGGAGCTGTTTTTT. This is translated as CAISEGILNTGELFF.